This TCR beta chain was documented in a study of CD8+CD57+ T cells in acquired aplastic anemia. About the research overall: Healthy donor CD4+ samples were sequenced to a depth that averaged about 11 million reads.

Findings and limits, study-wide: Patient and control CD8+ Simpson's diversity was not significantly different.

Profiles of TCR beta VDJ and CDR3 were generated from a genomic DNA template. TCRdb reprocessed the reads with MiXCR, giving one entry per CDR3 protein. The sample consists of some 190,000 distinct CDR3 sequences, around 50% of them appearing once. As for this clonotype: Its antigen is as yet unknown.

Trimming removed 8 bases from V and 11 bases from J; junction bases left unmatched: 8. From germline, CDR1 is MGHDK and CDR2 SYGVNS. The CDR3 has 12 amino acids. The origin of this receptor is a human donor in good health, serving as a control. The gene calls are TRBV25-1 and TRBJ2-1, with TRBD2 identical over 8 bases. Sequencing was carried out using sorted CD4+, CD8+, or CD8+CD57+ T cells (not recorded which) from PBMCs. Here the CDR3 reads CASRGGINKQFF. CDR3 in DNA: TGTGCCAGCCGGGGGGGTATCAACAAGCAGTTCTTC.